A few counts support the clone carrying this TCR beta chain. The antigen is undetermined. TCRB transcripts that were expressed got sequenced, as all of the isolated RNA had been reverse transcribed. Using immunoSEQ multiplex PCR, the repertoire was profiled, and TCRdb retains in-frame clones only, with some absent. The sample includes over 150,000 clones, over 9% of them seen just once. The data were obtained in a study of beta chain features in type 1 diabetes. Across the whole study: Patients and healthy donors were similar in age, gender and cell yields.

The CDR3 spans 16 residues. With 4 bases clipped from V and 4 bases from J, the junction kept 9 bases outside the gene matches. Germline CDR1 and CDR2: SGHRS and YFSETQ. Points from the study as a whole: Naive, central memory and Treg TCRB repertoires seemed to resemble each other more closely in patients than they did in healthy donors. Type 1 diabetes patients had moderately but significantly shorter TCRB CDR3s in all four CD4+ subsets.

The sample taken for sequencing was central memory CD4+ T cells from blood. The V and J genes are TRBV5-1 and TRBJ2-5, with 11 bases aligning to TRBD1. The source of this sequence is a young man with type 1 diabetes. The CDR3 nucleotides read TGCGCCAGCAGCACCTGGGGACAGGGGGACCGAGAGACCCAGTACTTC. It is translated as CASSTWGQGDRETQYF.